This TCR beta chain was sequenced in a study of high-grade serous ovarian cancer treatment subgroups. Overall study context: Mean per sample: about 14,000 reads, some 8,100 unique TCR beta rearrangements. General observations from the study: TCR relatedness rose with neoantigen level and trended with mutation load. Tumors within one patient showed repertoire similarity of roughly 0.1 to 0.85. The analyses considered CDR3 and ignored CDR1 and CDR2.

On this clone itself: The antigen is unknown.

Generated by immunoSEQ multiplex PCR, the TCRdb table keeps only in-frame clones and is missing some. The sample gives 550 to 900 clones, roughly 80% of which show up once; approximately 16% is in the top ten. CDR1 and CDR2 from the germline V gene are SGHTS and YDEGEE. CDR3 length: 16 amino acids. V dropped 4 bases and J dropped 1 base, with 17 bases sitting between them. Tumor samples were taken before definitive surgery or chemotherapy. The rearrangement links TRBV5-8 to TRBJ1-2; D call uncertain. The source is a human donor with high-grade serous ovarian cancer. The sample comprised tumor tissue. CDR3 loop: CASSLVRPTINYGYTF. CDR3 DNA sequence: TGTGCCAGCAGCCTGGTTCGACCGACTATTAACTATGGCTACACCTTC.